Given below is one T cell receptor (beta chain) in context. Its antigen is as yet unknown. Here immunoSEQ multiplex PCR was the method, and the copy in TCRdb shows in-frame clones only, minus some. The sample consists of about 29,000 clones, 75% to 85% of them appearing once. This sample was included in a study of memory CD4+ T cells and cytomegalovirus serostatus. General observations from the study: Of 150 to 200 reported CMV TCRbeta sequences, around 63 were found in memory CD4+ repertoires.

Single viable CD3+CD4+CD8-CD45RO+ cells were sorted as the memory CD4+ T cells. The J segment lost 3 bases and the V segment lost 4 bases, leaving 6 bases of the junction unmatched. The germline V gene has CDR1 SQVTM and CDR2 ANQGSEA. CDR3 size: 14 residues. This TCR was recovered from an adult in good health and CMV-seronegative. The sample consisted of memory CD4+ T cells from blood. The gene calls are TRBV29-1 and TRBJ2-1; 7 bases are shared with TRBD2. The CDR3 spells CSVGWGGSYNEQFF. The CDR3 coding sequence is TGCAGCGTTGGTTGGGGGGGAAGCTACAATGAGCAGTTCTTC.